This record concerns one TCR beta chain sequence. Its antigen is as yet unknown. This CDR3 has 18 residues. Germline V gene sequence: CDR1 ENHRY, CDR2 SYGVKD. Trimming left V 4 bases short and J 3 bases short, with 23 bases between. Using its own MiXCR run on the reads, TCRdb lists one record per CDR3 protein. The repertoire has fewer than 200,000 distinct CDR3 sequences, about a fifth of them found once; the top ten carry roughly 25%. These data originate in a study of T cell repertoires in cytomegalovirus infection. This sequence was found in a human donor in good health (CMV status not recorded). Some clones in this sample may be carry-over from other donors' samples. The material sequenced was CD8+ T cells from cultured PBMCs, taken from culture after CMV antigen stimulation. The rearrangement uses TRBV10-3 and TRBJ2-3, with a tentative D call TRBD2 (7 bases). Here the CDR3 DNA reads TGTGCCATCAGTGGCGGACAGCGGGAAGGTTCCTATACAGATACGCAGTATTTT. Amino acids: CAISGGQREGSYTDTQYF.